Shown below are 15 T cell receptor beta chains from a single sample sequenced in a study of vaccination and CD4 T cells after COVID-19 (dated by TCRdb to about 2022). What these receptors recognize is not known. The sample's treatment or condition label is to be understood as: roughly 11-day PBMC culture with coronavirus spike peptide pools or control peptides (ViraFEST assay). The library was obtained by PCR. Sequencer: Illumina iSeq 100. DNA from cultured CD4+ T cells was subjected to TCR sequencing with the Oncomine TCR Beta short-read assay at the Johns Hopkins FTIC core. Using fastp trimming at Q25 and MiXCR clonotype assembly, TCRdb reanalyzed the public sequencing data and kept in-frame beta chains. Rows merge per CDR3 protein into single entries with the most common DNA and genes. Here the sample has 8,000 to 13,000 distinct CDR3 sequences; approximately 59% occur a single time. Of the sample, 27% falls within the top ten clones.

Sequenced material: CD4+ T cells from blood, cultured in vitro. The receptor source for this set is a human donor who had recovered from COVID-19.

This chain joins TRBV20-1 and TRBJ1-5; D unclear. V was cut by 0 bases and J by 2 bases, with 14 bases left in between. There are 16 residues in the CDR3. The germline CDR1 and CDR2 sequences are DFQATT and SNEGSKA (reference sequence). CDR3 in DNA: TGCAGTGCTAGAGACGCCGGGATTGGGGGCAATCAGCCCCAGCATTTT. Translated: CSARDAGIGGNQPQHF.

This sequence joins TRBV19 and TRBJ1-6, with 8 bases aligning to TRBD1. Germline loops: CDR1 LNHDA, CDR2 SQIVND (reference sequence). After removal of 5 bases from V and 7 bases from J, the junction contained 10 bases not matched to a gene. The CDR3 runs 16 residues. The CDR3 loop is CASSAQYRGSNSPLHF. CDR3 sequence (DNA): TGTGCCAGTAGTGCACAATACAGGGGGTCGAATTCACCCCTCCACTTT. The complete variable domain, with remaining parts taken from reference TRBV19 and TRBJ1-6, reads DGGITQSPKYLFRKEGQNVTLSCEQNLNHDAMYWYRQDPGQGLRLIYYSQIVNDFQKGDIAEGYSVSREKKESFPLTVTSAQKNPTAFYLCASSAQYRGSNSPLHFGNGTRLTVT.

This chain uses TRBV6-5 with TRBJ2-1; D possibly corresponds to TRBD2 (5 bases). Germline CDR1 is MNHEY and CDR2 is SVGAGI. Trimming stripped 0 bases from V and 6 bases from J, with 18 bases between. The CDR3 covers 17 residues. The CDR3 loop reads CASSYSRAGPTANEQFF. In DNA form, the CDR3 reads TGTGCCAGCAGTTACTCGAGGGCCGGACCTACCGCCAATGAGCAGTTCTTC.

This sequence joins TRBV30 and TRBJ1-1; D is perhaps TRBD1 (6 bases). CDR1 GTSNPN and CDR2 SVGIG come from the germline V gene (reference sequence). The CDR3 contains 14 residues. V dropped 0 bases and J dropped 1 base, with 9 bases sitting between them. The CDR3 region is CAWSVLGANTEAFF. CDR3 in DNA: TGTGCCTGGAGTGTACTGGGGGCGAACACTGAAGCTTTCTTT.

This clonotype occurred a few times. CDR3: CATSGGRGQPQHF. The CDR3, as DNA: TGTGCCACCAGTGGGGGCAGGGGTCAGCCCCAGCATTTT. The chain joins TRBV24-1 to TRBJ1-5; tentatively, D is TRBD1 (6 bases). The V gene lost 5 bases and the J gene lost 6 bases, with 10 bases spanning the gap. Germline values: CDR1 KGHDR, CDR2 SFDVKD. This CDR3 region has 13 residues.

The V call is TRBV11-3, the J call TRBJ2-7; D tentatively reads TRBD1 or TRBD2 (5 bases each). V gave up 5 bases and J gave up 0 bases, with 14 bases separating them. From germline, CDR1 is SGHNT and CDR2 YENEEA. CDR3 length: 15 amino acids. The CDR3 region has the DNA TGTGCCAGCAGCCGGGGCAGAACTGTCTCCTACGAGCAGTACTTC. The encoded protein is CASSRGRTVSYEQYF.

This clonotype was picked up a small number of times. The gene calls are TRBV6-1 and TRBJ2-7; no clear D. CDR1 and CDR2 from the germline V gene are MNHNS and SASEGT. The CDR3 runs 12 residues. Trimming pared 7 bases from V and 2 bases from J, leaving 9 bases between. CDR3 sequence reads: CASKGSAYEQYF. DNA of the CDR3: TGTGCCAGCAAGGGCAGCGCCTACGAGCAGTACTTC.

The V and J genes are TRBV2 and TRBJ1-1; TRBD1 agrees at 8 bases. After removal of 4 bases from V and 5 bases from J, the junction contained 6 bases not matched to a gene. The CDR3 has 14 amino acids. CDR1 and CDR2 from the germline V gene are SNHLY and FYNNEI. This CDR3 is CASSVRQGRTEAFF. The CDR3 DNA follows: TGTGCCAGCAGTGTTCGACAGGGGAGAACTGAAGCTTTCTTT.

This chain links TRBV20-1 with TRBJ2-3, with a weak D call TRBD2 (7 bases). Trimming cost V 7 bases and J 2 bases, with 19 bases left between them. CDR3 length: 15 amino acids. Germline-derived CDR1 and CDR2 are DFQATT and SNEGSKA (reference sequence). CDR3 in amino acids: CSVARRGGPTDTQYF. CDR3 bases: TGCAGTGTTGCAAGGAGGGGGGGCCCCACAGATACGCAGTATTTT.

This clonotype appeared a few times. The gene calls are TRBV2 and TRBJ1-2; 9 bases agree with TRBD1. CDR1 is SNHLY and CDR2 is FYNNEI in the germline V gene. V dropped 5 bases and J dropped 5; count of bases not matched to a gene: 6. This CDR3 contains 14 residues. The CDR3 reads CASSQGQGVYGYTF. CDR3 bases: TGTGCCAGCAGTCAGGGACAGGGCGTTTATGGCTACACCTTC.

The chain employs TRBV19 and TRBJ1-2; possibly TRBD1 for D (6 bases). In germline, CDR1 is LNHDA, CDR2 SQIVND (reference sequence). This CDR3 spans 14 amino acids. The germline V and J ends were trimmed by 4 bases and 3 bases, with 12 bases remaining between them. The CDR3 is CASSRGTWDYGYTF. CDR3 nucleotide sequence: TGTGCCAGTAGTAGGGGGACATGGGACTATGGCTACACCTTC.

The J gene is TRBJ2-5, the V gene TRBV20-1; no reliable D call. Trimming removed 6 bases from V and 3 bases from J, with 11 bases in between. The CDR3 loop spans 12 amino acids. Germline V CDR1 and CDR2: DFQATT, SNEGSKA (reference sequence). The CDR3 region is CSATIREETQYF. The CDR3 DNA sequence: TGCAGTGCCACCATCCGGGAAGAGACCCAGTACTTC.

The chain carries TRBV7-2 and TRBJ1-5, with D unresolved. Germline lookup yields CDR1 SGHTA and CDR2 FQGNSA. This CDR3 is built from 13 residues. The germline V and J ends were trimmed by 5 bases and 5 bases, with 10 bases remaining between them. The CDR3 nucleotides read TGTGCCAGCAGCCGCGGGCGAGATCAGCCCCAGCATTTT. Translating gives CASSRGRDQPQHF.

The gene calls are TRBV27 and TRBJ2-6, with 11 bases aligning to TRBD1. The CDR3 covers 17 residues. Losses at the gene ends were 7 bases for V and 0 bases for J; bases not matched to a gene: 5. Germline CDR1 and CDR2: MNHEY and SMNVEV (reference sequence). CDR3 sequence reads: CASTRTGGVSGANVLTF. In nucleotides, the CDR3 is TGTGCCAGCACTCGGACAGGGGGCGTCTCTGGGGCCAACGTCCTGACTTTC. Looking up the rest from reference TRBV27 and TRBJ2-6 gives the full variable domain: EAQVTQNPRYLITVTGKKLTVTCSQNMNHEYMSWYRQDPGLGLRQIYYSMNVEVTDKGDVPEGYKVSRKEKRNFPLILESPSPNQTSLYFCASTRTGGVSGANVLTFGAGSRLTVL.

This clonotype was counted a single time. V and J are TRBV11-3 and TRBJ2-3; TRBD1 is a possible D gene (6 bases). Germline assignment: CDR1 SGHNT and CDR2 YENEEA. The ends were cut back, 3 bases at V and 1 base at J, with 14 bases in the middle. The CDR3 runs to 16 residues. CDR3 residues: CASSFNLGAGTDTQYF. The CDR3 nucleotides read TGTGCCAGCAGCTTCAATTTGGGGGCAGGCACAGATACGCAGTATTTT.